One sample yielded the 14 T cell receptor beta chains listed below, sequenced in a study of CD8+ T cells in alopecia areata. Extraction of RNA preceded its reverse transcription into cDNA, which served as the sequencing template. The repertoire was sequenced with immunoSEQ multiplex PCR; TCRdb's copy has only in-frame clones and lacks some. The sample has 150,000 to 200,000 clones, roughly 63% seen once. This sample's treatment: oral pan-JAK inhibitor, 5-10 mg twice daily. The starting material was CD4+ T cells sorted from blood, obtained at approximately week 60, from a patient treated with tofacitinib. The receptors derive from a human donor with alopecia areata.

The J gene is TRBJ1-2, the V gene TRBV18, with 9 bases aligning to TRBD1. Trimming cost V 2 bases and J 5 bases; bases outside gene matches: 3. Per germline, CDR1 KGHSH and CDR2 LQKENI. The CDR3 runs 14 residues. CDR3 DNA sequence: TGTGCCAGCTCACCAATTGGACAGGGGTATGGCTACACCTTC. This gives the protein CASSPIGQGYGYTF.

Only a few counts were recorded for this clone. V usage is TRBV25-1 and J usage is TRBJ2-2, with D possibly being TRBD2 (5 bases). Trimming left V 3 bases short and J 5 bases short, with 7 bases between. Germline assignment: CDR1 MGHDK and CDR2 SYGVNS. This CDR3 has 13 residues. The DNA for the CDR3 is TGTGCCAGCAGTGAGGGCGGGACCGGGGAGCTGTTTTTT. It yields the protein CASSEGGTGELFF.

This clone has just a few counts. The V gene is TRBV19, the J gene TRBJ1-2; no firm D call. CDR1 and CDR2 (germline): LNHDA, SQIVND (reference sequence). Trimming removed 6 bases from V and 9 bases from J, with 20 bases in between. The CDR3 is 14 amino acids. Here the CDR3 reads CASRWGEERTSYTF. CDR3 DNA sequence: TGTGCCAGTAGATGGGGAGAGGAGCGGACGAGCTACACCTTC.

CDR3 residues: CASSGQGAADTQYF. The CDR3 DNA reads as TGTGCCAGCAGTGGACAGGGGGCGGCAGATACGCAGTATTTT. The chain carries TRBV28 and TRBJ2-3; TRBD1 agrees at 11 bases. Germline V CDR1 and CDR2: MDHEN, SYDVKM. With V trimmed by 5 bases and J by 4 bases, 2 bases remained unmatched. The CDR3 sequence is 14 residues long.

This clone has only a few counts. The chain links TRBV15 to TRBJ1-1; D is unresolved. This CDR3 region has 14 residues. The germline CDR1 and CDR2 sequences are LNHNV and YYDKDF (reference sequence). The V and J ends lost 0 bases and 1 base respectively, with 6 bases between them. This CDR3 is CATSRDRQNTEAFF. CDR3 coding DNA: TGTGCCACCAGCAGAGATCGACAGAACACTGAAGCTTTCTTT.

The chain uses TRBV19 and TRBJ2-5; D uncertain. The V and J ends lost 4 bases and 2 bases respectively, with 17 bases between them. The CDR3 consists of 16 residues. The germline CDR1 and CDR2 sequences are LNHDA and SQIVND (reference sequence). The CDR3 here is CASSNYRVTTQETQYF. The CDR3 DNA reads TGTGCCAGTAGTAATTATCGAGTTACCACTCAAGAGACCCAGTACTTC.

The rearrangement uses TRBV9 and TRBJ2-2; 10 positions match TRBD1. CDR3 length: 15 amino acids. Germline V CDR1 and CDR2: SGDLS, YYNGEE. J was trimmed by 5 bases and V by 7 bases; bases with no gene match: 8. CDR3 in DNA: TGTGCCAGCGGCCGGGGACAGGGGAGGACCGGGGAGCTGTTTTTT. Translating it yields CASGRGQGRTGELFF. Variable domain in full (rest from reference TRBV9 and TRBJ2-2): DSGVTQTPKHLITATGQRVTLRCSPRSGDLSVYWYQQSLDQGLQFLIQYYNGEERAKGNILERFSAQQFPDLHSELNLSSLELGDSALYFCASGRGQGRTGELFFGEGSRLTVL.

The sample holds a few counts of this clone. The genes are TRBV5-1 and TRBJ2-2; 9 bases align to TRBD1. The CDR3 is 19 residues long. CDR1 is SGHRS and CDR2 is YFSETQ in the germline V gene. V lost 4 bases and J lost 0; bases outside the gene matches: 13. The CDR3 loop is CASSPYNRGRISNTGELFF. DNA for the CDR3: TGCGCCAGCAGCCCTTATAACAGGGGGCGGATATCGAACACCGGGGAGCTGTTTTTT.

J is TRBJ2-5 and V is TRBV29-1; 8 nucleotides agree with TRBD1. The CDR3 extends over 14 amino acids. V was clipped by 8 bases and J by 4 bases; unmatched bases: 12. Germline lookup yields CDR1 SQVTM and CDR2 ANQGSEA. This CDR3 reads CSSYAGTGSETQYF. The CDR3 DNA is TGCAGCTCCTACGCCGGGACAGGATCAGAGACCCAGTACTTC. Full variable domain (remainder filled in from reference TRBV29-1 and TRBJ2-5): SAVISQKPSRDICQRGTSLTIQCQVDSQVTMMFWYRQQPGQSLTLIATANQGSEATYESGFVIDKFPISRPNLTFSTLTVSNMSPEDSSIYLCSSYAGTGSETQYFGPGTRLLVL.

The chain uses TRBV7-9 and TRBJ2-7; no reliable D call. The CDR3 spans 12 residues. CDR1 and CDR2 from the germline V gene are SEHNR and FQNEAQ (reference sequence). V was pared by 5 bases and J by 7 bases, with 12 bases between. CDR3 coding DNA: TGTGCCAGCAGCAGCGTGGGTCTGGAGCAGTACTTC. Translation gives CASSSVGLEQYF.

The chain uses TRBV29-1 and TRBJ2-3; the D is unclear. The CDR3 is 13 residues long. Trimming removed 4 bases from V and 3 bases from J, with 11 bases in between. Per the germline V gene, CDR1 is SQVTM and CDR2 is ANQGSEA. CDR3 loop: CSVGIVVTDTQYF. As DNA, the CDR3 is TGCAGCGTTGGTATCGTGGTAACAGATACGCAGTATTTT.

This chain's CDR3 is CAWSSARTHNSNQPQHF. DNA for the CDR3: TGTGCCTGGAGTAGCGCCAGGACTCATAACAGCAATCAGCCCCAGCATTTT. This rearrangement joins TRBV30 to TRBJ1-5, with no clear D. V was clipped by 2 bases and J by 1 base, with 18 bases between them. The germline CDR1 and CDR2 sequences are GTSNPN and SVGIG (reference sequence). The CDR3 loop spans 17 amino acids.

J is TRBJ2-7 and V is TRBV4-2; tentatively, D is TRBD2 (5 bases). The CDR3 sequence is 15 residues long. V was pared by 4 bases and J by 4 bases, with 17 bases between. The V gene's germline CDR1 is LGHNA and CDR2 YNFKEQ. CDR3: CASSLHTQRGYEQYF. The CDR3 coding sequence is TGTGCCAGCAGCCTCCACACCCAACGGGGTTACGAGCAGTACTTC.

This rearrangement joins TRBV27 to TRBJ2-5, with 7 bases matching TRBD2. The germline V gene has CDR1 MNHEY and CDR2 SMNVEV (reference sequence). This CDR3 has 15 amino acids. The ends lost 2 bases at V and 2 bases at J; junction bases unmatched: 5. The CDR3 coding sequence is TGTGCCAGCAGTTTACAGCGGGGAGGACAAGAGACCCAGTACTTC. It translates to CASSLQRGGQETQYF.